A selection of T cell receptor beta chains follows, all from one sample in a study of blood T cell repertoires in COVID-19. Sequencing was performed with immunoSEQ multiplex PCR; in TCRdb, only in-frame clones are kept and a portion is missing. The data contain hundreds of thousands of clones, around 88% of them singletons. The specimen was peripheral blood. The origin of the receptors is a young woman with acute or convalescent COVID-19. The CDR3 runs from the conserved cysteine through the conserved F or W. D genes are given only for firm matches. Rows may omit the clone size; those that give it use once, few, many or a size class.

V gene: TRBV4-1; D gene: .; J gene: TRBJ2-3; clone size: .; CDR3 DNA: TGCGCCAGCAGCCGGACGGGGGTCAGCACAGATACGCAGTATTTT; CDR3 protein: CASSRTGVSTDTQYF
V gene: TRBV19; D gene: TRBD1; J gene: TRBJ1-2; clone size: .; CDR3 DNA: TGTGCCAGTAGTTGGGGGACAGGGACCTATGGCTACACCTTC; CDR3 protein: CASSWGTGTYGYTF
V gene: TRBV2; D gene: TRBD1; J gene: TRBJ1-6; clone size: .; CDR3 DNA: TGTGCCAGCAGTATGGACAGGAATTCACCCCTCCACTTT; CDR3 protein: CASSMDRNSPLHF
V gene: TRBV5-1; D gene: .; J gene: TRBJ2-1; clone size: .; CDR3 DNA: TGCGCCAGCAGCCGGACTCGAGGACAGTACAATGAGCAGTTCTTC; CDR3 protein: CASSRTRGQYNEQFF
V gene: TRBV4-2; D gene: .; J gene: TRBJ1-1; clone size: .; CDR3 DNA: TGTGCCAGCAGCCAAGCGGACAGATCAAACACTGAAGCTTTCTTT; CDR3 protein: CASSQADRSNTEAFF
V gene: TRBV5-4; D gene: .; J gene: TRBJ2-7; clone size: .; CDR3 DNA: TGTGCCAGCAGATTGGGGGAGGATTCCTCCTACGAGCAGTACTTC; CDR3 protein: CASRLGEDSSYEQYF
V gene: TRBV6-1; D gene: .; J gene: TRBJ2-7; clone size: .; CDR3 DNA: TGTGCCAGCAGTGAAGTGACAGGTTCCCACGAGCAGTACTTC; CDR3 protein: CASSEVTGSHEQYF
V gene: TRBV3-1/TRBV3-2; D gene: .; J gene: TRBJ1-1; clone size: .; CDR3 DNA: TGTGCCAGCAGCCAAGATTTCGACTCCTCTGAAGCTTTCTTT; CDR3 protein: CASSQDFDSSEAFF
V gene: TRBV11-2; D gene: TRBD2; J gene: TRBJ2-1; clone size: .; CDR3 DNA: TGTGCCAGCAGCTTAGAGGGACTAGAAACCAATGAGCAGTTCTTC; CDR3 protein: CASSLEGLETNEQFF
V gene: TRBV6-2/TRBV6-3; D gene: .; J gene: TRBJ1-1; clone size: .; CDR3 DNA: TGTGCCAGCAGTTACTCGAGGGCAGAATCAGCTTTCTTT; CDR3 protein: CASSYSRAESAFF
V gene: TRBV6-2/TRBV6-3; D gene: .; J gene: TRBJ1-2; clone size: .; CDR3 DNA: TGTGCCAGCAGTACAGGGACCGTCGCTAACTATGGCTACACCTTC; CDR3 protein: CASSTGTVANYGYTF
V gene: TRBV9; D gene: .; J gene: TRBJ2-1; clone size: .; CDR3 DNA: TGTGCCAGCAGCGTACAGGGTCACAATGAGCAGTTCTTC; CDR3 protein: CASSVQGHNEQFF
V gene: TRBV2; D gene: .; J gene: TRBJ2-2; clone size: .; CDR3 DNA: TGTGCCAGCAGTGTGGACAGTAGGAGCGGGGAGCTGTTTTTT; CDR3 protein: CASSVDSRSGELFF
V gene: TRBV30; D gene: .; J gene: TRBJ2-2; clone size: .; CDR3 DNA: TGTGCCTGGAAAACAAGACTGGAGAACACCGGGGAGCTGTTTTTT; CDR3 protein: CAWKTRLENTGELFF
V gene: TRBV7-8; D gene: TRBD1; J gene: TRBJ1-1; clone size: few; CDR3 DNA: TGTGCCAGCAGATACAGGGGGTTCACTGAAGCTTTCTTT; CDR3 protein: CASRYRGFTEAFF
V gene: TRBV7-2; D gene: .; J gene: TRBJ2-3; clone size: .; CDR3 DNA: TGTGCCAGCAGCGCGGGACTCGCTCTGAATACGCAGTATTTT; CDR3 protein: CASSAGLALNTQYF
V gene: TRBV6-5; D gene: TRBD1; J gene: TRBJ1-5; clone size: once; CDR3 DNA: TGTGCCAGCAGTTACCGACAGGGGGTTTTTCAGCCCCAGCATTTT; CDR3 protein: CASSYRQGVFQPQHF
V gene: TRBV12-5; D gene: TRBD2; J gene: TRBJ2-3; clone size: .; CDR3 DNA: TGTGCTAGTGGTTTGGAACGGGGGGTTGGGTCAGATACGCAGTATTTT; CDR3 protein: CASGLERGVGSDTQYF
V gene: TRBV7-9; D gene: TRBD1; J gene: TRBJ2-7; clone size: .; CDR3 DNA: TGTGCCAGCAGCTTATTTTTCCGGGACAGGGACTACGAGCAGTACTTC; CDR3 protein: CASSLFFRDRDYEQYF
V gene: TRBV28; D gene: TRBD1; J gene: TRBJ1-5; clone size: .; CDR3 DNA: TGTGCCAGCAATGAGGCCCCGGGACAGGGGGATCAGCCCCAGCATTTT; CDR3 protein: CASNEAPGQGDQPQHF
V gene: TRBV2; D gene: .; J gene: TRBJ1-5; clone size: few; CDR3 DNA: TGTGCCAGCAGTGAAGGGGAGCTGGAGCCCCAGCATTTT; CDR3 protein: CASSEGELEPQHF
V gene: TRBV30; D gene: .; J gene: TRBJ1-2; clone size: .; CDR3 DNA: TGTGCCTGGAGTCCCCCTTATAGCGATGGCTACACCTTC; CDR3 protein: CAWSPPYSDGYTF
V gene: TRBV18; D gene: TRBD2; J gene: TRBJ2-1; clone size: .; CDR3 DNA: TGTGCCAGCTCACACGGACTAGCGGAGAGCTCCTACAATGAGCAGTTCTTC; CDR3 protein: CASSHGLAESSYNEQFF
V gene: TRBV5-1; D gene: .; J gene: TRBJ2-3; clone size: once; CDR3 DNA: TGCGCCAGCAGCTTTAACATGAATCCCACAGATACGCAGTATTTT; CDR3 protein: CASSFNMNPTDTQYF
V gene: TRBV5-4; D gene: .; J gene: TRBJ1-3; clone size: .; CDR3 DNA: TGTGCCAGCAGCGACGCGTTAGGGGTGGGCGGAAACACCATATATTTT; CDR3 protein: CASSDALGVGGNTIYF
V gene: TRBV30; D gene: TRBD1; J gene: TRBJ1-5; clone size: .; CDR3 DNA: TGTGCCTGGAGTGTAGGGGGGACAGAAAATCAGCCCCAGCATTTT; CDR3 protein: CAWSVGGTENQPQHF
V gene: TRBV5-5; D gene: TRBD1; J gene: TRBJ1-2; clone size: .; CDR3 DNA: TGTGCCAGCAGCCCGGGTGGGACAGGGGTCTATGGCTACACCTTC; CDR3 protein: CASSPGGTGVYGYTF
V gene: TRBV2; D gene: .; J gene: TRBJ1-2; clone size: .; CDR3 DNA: TGTGCCAGCAGTGAAGGAGTGGGGGGCTATGGCTACACCTTC; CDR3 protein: CASSEGVGGYGYTF
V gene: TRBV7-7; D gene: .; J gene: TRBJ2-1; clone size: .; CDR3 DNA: TGTGCCAGCAGCCCGAGGGGGGGCCGGAGCTCCTACAATGAGCAGTTCTTC; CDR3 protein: CASSPRGGRSSYNEQFF
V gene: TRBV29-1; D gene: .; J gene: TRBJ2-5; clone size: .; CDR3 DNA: TGCAGCGTTGGGCAGGGCCGGATCGAGACCCAGTACTTC; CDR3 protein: CSVGQGRIETQYF
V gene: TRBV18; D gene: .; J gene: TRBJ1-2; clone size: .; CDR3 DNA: TGTGCCAGCTCACCAACGACAGAGCTCTATGGCTACACCTTC; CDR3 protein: CASSPTTELYGYTF
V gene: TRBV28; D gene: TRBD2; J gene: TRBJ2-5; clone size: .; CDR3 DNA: TGTGCCAGCAGTTACGGGGGGGGCCAAGAGACCCAGTACTTC; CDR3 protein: CASSYGGGQETQYF
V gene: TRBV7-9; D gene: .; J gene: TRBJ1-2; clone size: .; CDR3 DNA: TGTGCCAGCAGCTTGGGCAGTCCTAACTATGGCTACACCTTC; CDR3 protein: CASSLGSPNYGYTF
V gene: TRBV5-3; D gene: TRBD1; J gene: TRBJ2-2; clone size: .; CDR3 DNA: TGTGCCAGAAGCTGCGACAGGGGGACGAGCACCGGGGAGCTGTTTTTT; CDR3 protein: CARSCDRGTSTGELFF
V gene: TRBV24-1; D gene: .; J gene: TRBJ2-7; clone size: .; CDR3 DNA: TGTGCCACCAGTGACGGCAGGTGGGTGTACTTC; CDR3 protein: CATSDGRWVYF
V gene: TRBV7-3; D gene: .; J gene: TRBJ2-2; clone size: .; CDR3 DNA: TGTGCCAGCAGCTCCCGACCGGCCGGCGGAGGCAGCACCGGGGAGCTGTTTTTT; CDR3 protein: CASSSRPAGGGSTGELFF
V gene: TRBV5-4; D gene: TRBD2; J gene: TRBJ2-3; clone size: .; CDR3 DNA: TGTGCCAGCAGCCCGCGCCGGACTAGCAGTGGGTCTAGCACAGATACGCAGTATTTT; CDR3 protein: CASSPRRTSSGSSTDTQYF
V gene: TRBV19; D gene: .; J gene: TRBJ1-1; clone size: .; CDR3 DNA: TGTGCCAGTAGTTCGCCCGGGTTGCTTGGGACTGAAGCTTTCTTT; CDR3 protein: CASSSPGLLGTEAFF
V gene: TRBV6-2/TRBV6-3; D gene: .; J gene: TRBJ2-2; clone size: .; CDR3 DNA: TGTGCCAGCAGTTATAGTACCGGGGAGCTGTTTTTT; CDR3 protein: CASSYSTGELFF
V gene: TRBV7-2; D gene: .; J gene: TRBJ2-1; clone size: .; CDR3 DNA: TGTGCCAGCAGCTTCAGGCTTAGCTCCTACAATGAGCAGTTCTTC; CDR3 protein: CASSFRLSSYNEQFF
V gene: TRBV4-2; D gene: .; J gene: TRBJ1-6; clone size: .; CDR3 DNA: TGTGCCAGCAGGTCCGGAGCTACACCCCTCCACTTT; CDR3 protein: CASRSGATPLHF
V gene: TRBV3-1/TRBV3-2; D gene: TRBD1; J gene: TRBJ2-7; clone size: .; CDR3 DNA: TGTGCCAGCAGCCTTCGACAGGGGTTTTACGAGCAGTACTTC; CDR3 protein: CASSLRQGFYEQYF
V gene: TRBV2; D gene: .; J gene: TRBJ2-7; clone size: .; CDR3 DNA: TGTGCCAGCAGTGAACCCTCAACCGGCTACGAGCAGTACTTC; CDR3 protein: CASSEPSTGYEQYF
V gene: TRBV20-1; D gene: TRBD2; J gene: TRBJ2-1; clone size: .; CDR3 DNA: TGCAGTGCTAGTGGGCTAGCGGGGGATTACAATGAGCAGTTCTTC; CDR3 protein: CSASGLAGDYNEQFF
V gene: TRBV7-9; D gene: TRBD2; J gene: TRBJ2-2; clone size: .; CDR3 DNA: TGTGCCAGCAGCCCCCGAGCGGGGCCGCCCACCGGGGAGCTGTTTTTT; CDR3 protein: CASSPRAGPPTGELFF
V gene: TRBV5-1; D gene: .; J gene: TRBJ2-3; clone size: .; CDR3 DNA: TGCGCCAGCAGCTTGGCAGGATCTAGCACAGATACGCAGTATTTT; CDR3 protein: CASSLAGSSTDTQYF
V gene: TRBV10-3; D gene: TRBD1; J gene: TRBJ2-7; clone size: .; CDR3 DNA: TGTGCCATCAGTGAGTCACAGGGGTATTACGAGCAGTACTTC; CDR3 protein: CAISESQGYYEQYF
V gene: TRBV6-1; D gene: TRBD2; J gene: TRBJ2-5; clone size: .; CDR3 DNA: TGTGCCAGCAGTGAACACCAACGAGGACTAGCGGGGGGACTGAGTCAAGAGACCCAGTACTTC; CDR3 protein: CASSEHQRGLAGGLSQETQYF
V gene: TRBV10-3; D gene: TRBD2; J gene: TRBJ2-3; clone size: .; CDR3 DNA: TGTGCCATCGATGGAGCGGGGGGCTCAAGGGATACGCAGTATTTT; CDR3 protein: CAIDGAGGSRDTQYF
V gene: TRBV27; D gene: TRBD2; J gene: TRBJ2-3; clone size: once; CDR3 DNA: TGTGCCAGCAGTCCGCGCATAGCGGGAGCAGGCACAGATACGCAGTATTTT; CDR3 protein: CASSPRIAGAGTDTQYF
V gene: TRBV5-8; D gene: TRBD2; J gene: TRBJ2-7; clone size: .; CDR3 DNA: TGTGCCAGCAGCTTTGCGGGGGCCTACGAGCAGTACTTC; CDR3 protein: CASSFAGAYEQYF
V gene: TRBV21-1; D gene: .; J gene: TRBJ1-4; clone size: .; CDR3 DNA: TGTGCCAGCGGCCGGGACAGGGCGCCTGCAACTAATGAAAAACTGTTTTTT; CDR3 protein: CASGRDRAPATNEKLFF
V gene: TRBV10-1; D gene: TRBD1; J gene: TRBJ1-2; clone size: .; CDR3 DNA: TGCGCCAGCAGTGGACAGGGGGCCTTTCCGGGCTACACCTTC; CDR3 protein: CASSGQGAFPGYTF
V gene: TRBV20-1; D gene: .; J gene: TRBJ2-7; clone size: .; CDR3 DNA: TGCAGTGCTACTTCTGCCTACGAGCAGTACTTC; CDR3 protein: CSATSAYEQYF
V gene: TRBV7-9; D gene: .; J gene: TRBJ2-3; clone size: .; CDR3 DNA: TGTGCCAGCAGCTTAAGCGCGGGCACAGATACGCAGTATTTT; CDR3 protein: CASSLSAGTDTQYF